This T cell receptor (beta chain) originates from a study of shared clonotypes between healthy human individuals (dated by TCRdb to 2020 to 2022). Study-wide context: The cohort included a few men and a couple of women between 18 and 49 years of age. The study deeply sequenced blood TCR repertoires of five healthy adults to estimate repertoire size and the extent of clonotype sharing between individuals. Each donor's leukapheresis produced roughly between roughly 0.85 and 9 billion PBMCs. Libraries were prepared and TCR repertoires were sequenced by different laboratories using diverse techniques, in order to increase sequencing depth and limit assay-specific biases. For each donor, CD4 naive and CD4 memory were each run on three plates, CD8 naive on two plates, and CD8 memory on one plate. What the study reported, not specific to this receptor: Sampling was restricted to blood, and TCR repertoires in tissues likely differ from the TCR repertoires found in blood. Compared with non-shared clonotypes, clonotypes shared by all four sorted-subset donors had higher generation probabilities. Incomplete sequencing was indicated by rarefaction of sorted-subset datasets, despite the large sequencing depth. Roughly 5% of naive CD4, roughly 3.5% of naive CD8, approximately 2.2% of memory CD4, and 0.4% of memory CD8 clonotypes were shared across several donors. Pairwise subsampling indicated that sequencing depth was expected to affect the degree of clonotype sharing among donors. The small number of donors limited the genetic and exposure-history diversity represented. Naive subsets generally had larger estimated clonotype richness than memory subsets did.

Using the deep immunoSEQ assay, multiplex PCR amplified TCR CDR3 regions from genomic DNA. Extracted genomic DNA from each cell subset was distributed evenly across all wells of several immunoSEQ 96-well plates, and each plate was treated as a replicate. For sorted subsets, each replicate PCR was loaded with 200 ng genomic DNA, equivalent to approximately 27,000 T cell genomes. Purified libraries were quantified with a Qubit 3.0 fluorometer, sized on a Bioanalyzer 2100, and re-quantified with the KAPA Library Quantification kit. A separate single-read 150-cycle Illumina NextSeq 550 flow cell was used to sequence each immunoSEQ 96-well plate. The paper's data handling went like this. The immunoSEQ output contained only junctional sequences without quality scores, so filtering could not match that applied to full-length reads. To assign V/J genes and CDR3, sequences were annotated against IMGT germline references using PyIR, a Python wrapper for IgBLAST v1.9. Reads were filtered out if the reads had weak V/J assignments (E-value above 1e-6), no CDR3, stop codons, out-of-frame junctions, or ambiguous translated residues. V3J clonotypes were defined as sequences sharing an identical inferred V gene, J gene, and CDR3 amino acid sequence. To compute the percentage overlap between repertoires, the number of shared unique clonotypes was divided by the size of the smaller repertoire. RTK rarefaction, the Chao1 estimator, and Recon v2.1 estimates of unobserved clonotypes were used to assess repertoire richness. Generation probabilities for all TCRbeta clonotypes obtained by the gDNA method from a handful of donors were computed using OLGA. Sourced from immuneACCESS, this table was stored by TCRdb with only in-frame sequences that have V and J called. A share of the clones is absent; for the studies checked, an unresolved V gene accounts for under half, and the remainder has no known explanation. V and J calls and clone size are given by that table; D and trimming were obtained from the DNA. A total of about 1.5 million clones appear in this sample, approximately 98% of them only once. 0.4% to 0.55% of the sample is in the top ten clones.

Trimming leaves V shorter by 1 base and J shorter by 12 bases, with the junction holding 12 bases beyond the gene matches. CDR1 is given as SGHRS and CDR2 as YFSETQ, both from the germline V gene. The CDR3 goes from the cysteine to the phenylalanine over 15 residues. Only the CDR3 region is kept as DNA, spanning 45 bases read in frame from base 1. A word on this clone: Its antigen is not yet known. The record has no base qualities; no much larger clone is one base away.

The donors were healthy, HIV-negative adults with no recently reported acute infections or vaccinations. All donors were Caucasian adults living in Nashville, Tennessee, USA. CD4+ T cells were enriched through magnetic negative selection, after which naive cells were positively selected on CD45RA and the remaining negative fraction served as the memory subset. Blood was collected by leukapheresis, and PBMCs were isolated by Ficoll-Histopaque density gradient centrifugation and then cryopreserved in liquid nitrogen vapor phase. Analytical flow cytometry was used to check the purity and quantity of every magnetically sorted T cell population. Each sorted fraction had its genomic DNA isolated and then quantified by UV absorbance on a Nanodrop 2000c.

This clonotype was sampled from a man aged 25-45 years in good health. Material for sequencing was naive CD4+ T cells sorted from blood. The sample's cell subset or site label, decoded: CD45RA+ positively selected. The chain is assembled from TRBV5-1 and TRBJ1-4, and 7 bases in between align with TRBD1. The sequenced DNA: TGCGCCAGCAGCTTGTCCACAGGGGAAAAATGGGAACTGTTTTTT. The encoded protein is CASSLSTGEKWELFF.